The 8 T cell receptor beta chains listed next were all sequenced from one sample in a study of graft-versus-host responses after intestinal transplantation. Their antigens are not known. Assay used: immunoSEQ multiplex PCR; TCRdb lists only in-frame clones, some missing. Here the sample spans tens of thousands of clones, approximately 96% being singletons. The sequencing here drew on unstimulated CD8+ T cells sorted from spleen or lymph node cells, taken before transplant. The receptors were gathered from a human donor who was the organ donor for an intestinal transplant.

This rearrangement joins TRBV9 to TRBJ1-6; D is ambiguous. This CDR3 is 16 amino acids long. Trimming pared 4 bases from V and 0 bases from J, leaving 11 bases between. The germline V gene encodes CDR1 SGDLS and CDR2 YYNGEE. Written as DNA, the CDR3 is TGTGCCAGCAGCACCGAACAGAGCTCCTATAATTCACCCCTCCACTTT. It is translated as CASSTEQSSYNSPLHF.

The rearrangement links TRBV27 to TRBJ2-1, with TRBD2 as a possible D gene (6 bases). This CDR3 has 13 amino acids. The V end lost 6 bases, the J end lost 4 bases, and 10 bases lay between the germline ends. The germline CDR1 and CDR2 sequences are MNHEY and SMNVEV (reference sequence). The CDR3 bases are TGTGCCAGCAGCCTGGGACTTTACAATGAGCAGTTCTTC. As protein: CASSLGLYNEQFF.

The chain carries TRBV4-1 and TRBJ1-6; D is perhaps TRBD1 (6 bases). Trimming took off 1 base at V and 8 bases at J, with 15 bases between the two ends. The germline V gene encodes CDR1 MGHRA and CDR2 YSYEKL. CDR3 length: 16 amino acids. The CDR3: CASSQGTGLGYSPLHF. The CDR3 coding sequence is TGCGCCAGCAGCCAAGGAACAGGGCTGGGGTATTCACCCCTCCACTTT.

The J gene is TRBJ2-2, the V gene TRBV7-3; the D gene is possibly TRBD1 (6 bases). CDR3 length equals 14 residues. V was cut by 2 bases and J by 7 bases, with 11 bases left in between. Germline V gene lookup returns CDR1 SGHTA and CDR2 FQGTGA. DNA for the CDR3: TGTGCCAGCAGCTTAGACAGGTCGAACGGGGAGCTGTTTTTT. This sequence encodes CASSLDRSNGELFF.

V gene TRBV15 combines with J gene TRBJ2-7, with a weak D call TRBD1 (6 bases). CDR1 LNHNV and CDR2 YYDKDF come from the germline V gene (reference sequence). V gave up 0 bases and J gave up 2 bases, with 11 bases separating them. The CDR3 is 15 amino acids. The CDR3 DNA follows: TGTGCCACCAGCAGAGACAGGGGTTCCGCCTACGAGCAGTACTTC. Protein sequence: CATSRDRGSAYEQYF.

This CDR3 reads CASSTEGARVSNIQYF. CDR3 DNA: TGTGCCAGCAGCACGGAGGGTGCCAGGGTCAGTAACATTCAGTACTTC. The V call is TRBV7-9, the J call TRBJ2-4, with D possibly TRBD2 on 6 matching bases. The V end lost 5 bases, the J end lost 7 bases, and 21 bases lay between the germline ends. The CDR3 covers 16 residues. Germline loops: CDR1 SEHNR, CDR2 FQNEAQ (reference sequence).

The rearrangement uses TRBV7-2 and TRBJ2-2; either TRBD1 or TRBD2 may fit D (5 bases each). Germline CDR1 SGHTA, CDR2 FQGNSA. This CDR3 spans 18 amino acids. The V end was cut by 5 bases, the J end by 0 bases, with 19 bases between. The CDR3 bases are TGTGCCAGCAGCCCCTTTTGGGTCCGGGGCGCGAACACCGGGGAGCTGTTTTTT. Amino acid sequence: CASSPFWVRGANTGELFF.

This chain uses TRBV11-2 with TRBJ2-3; 11 nucleotides align to TRBD2. Trimming at V came to 5 bases and at J to 1 base, leaving 5 bases not matched to a gene. This CDR3 contains 16 residues. The germline V gene has CDR1 SGHAT and CDR2 FQNNGV. CDR3 sequence reads: CASSVSGGARTDTQYF. The CDR3 region has the DNA TGTGCCAGCAGCGTTAGCGGGGGGGCTCGCACAGATACGCAGTATTTT.